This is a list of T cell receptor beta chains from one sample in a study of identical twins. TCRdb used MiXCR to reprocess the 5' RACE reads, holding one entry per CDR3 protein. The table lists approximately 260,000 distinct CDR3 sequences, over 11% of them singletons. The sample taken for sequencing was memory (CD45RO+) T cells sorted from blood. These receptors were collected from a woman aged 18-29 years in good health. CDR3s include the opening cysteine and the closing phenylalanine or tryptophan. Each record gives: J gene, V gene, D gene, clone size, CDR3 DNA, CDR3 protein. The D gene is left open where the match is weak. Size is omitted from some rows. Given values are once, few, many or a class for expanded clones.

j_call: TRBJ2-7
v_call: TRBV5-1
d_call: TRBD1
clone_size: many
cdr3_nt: TGCGCCAGCACCGGGGGGACAGGGGACGAGCAGTACTTC
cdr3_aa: CASTGGTGDEQYF

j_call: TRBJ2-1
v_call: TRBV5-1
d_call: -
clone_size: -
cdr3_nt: TGCGCCAGCAGCCAGGGATCGAGCTCCTACAATGAGCAGTTCTTC
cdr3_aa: CASSQGSSSYNEQFF

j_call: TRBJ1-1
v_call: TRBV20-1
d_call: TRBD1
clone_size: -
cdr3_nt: TGCAGTGCTAGACCAACCGGGACAGGTATGAACACTGAAGCTTTCTTT
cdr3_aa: CSARPTGTGMNTEAFF

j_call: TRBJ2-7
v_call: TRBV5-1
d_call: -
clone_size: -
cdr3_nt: TGCGCCAGCAGCCATTTCGGGCAGGGCTACGAGCAGTACTTC
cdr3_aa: CASSHFGQGYEQYF

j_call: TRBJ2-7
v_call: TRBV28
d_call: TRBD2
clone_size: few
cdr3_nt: TGTGCCAGCACGCGACTAGCGGGAAGCTCCTACGAGCAGTACTTC
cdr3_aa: CASTRLAGSSYEQYF

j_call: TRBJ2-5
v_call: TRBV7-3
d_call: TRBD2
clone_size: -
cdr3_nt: TGTGCCAGCAGCTTACCCCGACTAGCGGCGGAGACCCAGTACTTC
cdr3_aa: CASSLPRLAAETQYF

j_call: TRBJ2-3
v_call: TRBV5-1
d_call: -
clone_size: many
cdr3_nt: TGCGCCAGCAGCTTAAGTTCCGATACGCAGTATTTT
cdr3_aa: CASSLSSDTQYF

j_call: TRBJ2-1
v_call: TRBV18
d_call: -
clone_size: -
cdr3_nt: TGTGCCAGCTCTTTCACGAAAGGACAAAATGAGCAGTTCTTC
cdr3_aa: CASSFTKGQNEQFF

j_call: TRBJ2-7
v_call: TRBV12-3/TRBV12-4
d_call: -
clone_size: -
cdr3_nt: TGTGCCAGCAGTTTACCGTCTATCGCAGCCTACGAGCAGTACTTC
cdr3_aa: CASSLPSIAAYEQYF

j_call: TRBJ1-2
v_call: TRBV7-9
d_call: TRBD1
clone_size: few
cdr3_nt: TGTGCCAGCAGCTTGGGACAGGGGGCGCAGAACTATGGCTACACCTTC
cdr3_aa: CASSLGQGAQNYGYTF

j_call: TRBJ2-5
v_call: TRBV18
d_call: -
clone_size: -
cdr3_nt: TGTGCCAGCCAAATAGGACGCCAAGAGACCCAGTACTTC
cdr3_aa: CASQIGRQETQYF

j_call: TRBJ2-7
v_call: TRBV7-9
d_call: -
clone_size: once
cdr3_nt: TGTGCCAGCAGCTTAGTCACAGTCTCCTACGAGCAGTACTTC
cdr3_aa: CASSLVTVSYEQYF

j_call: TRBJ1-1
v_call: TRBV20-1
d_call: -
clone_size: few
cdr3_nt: TGCAGTGCTCTTGACCAGTGGCGGACCACTGAAGCTTTCTTT
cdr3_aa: CSALDQWRTTEAFF

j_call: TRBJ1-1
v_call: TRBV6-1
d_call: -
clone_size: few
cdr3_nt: TGTGCCAGCAGAATGGACCGGAACACTGAAGCTTTCTTT
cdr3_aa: CASRMDRNTEAFF

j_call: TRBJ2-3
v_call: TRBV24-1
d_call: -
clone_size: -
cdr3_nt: TGTGCCACCAGTGATGGACAGACGAGCACAGATACGCAGTATTTT
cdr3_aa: CATSDGQTSTDTQYF

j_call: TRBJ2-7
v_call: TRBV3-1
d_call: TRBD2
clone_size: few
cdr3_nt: TGTGCCAGCAGCCAAGGCGGTAGACTAGCGGGGGCCTACGAGCAGTACTTC
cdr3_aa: CASSQGGRLAGAYEQYF

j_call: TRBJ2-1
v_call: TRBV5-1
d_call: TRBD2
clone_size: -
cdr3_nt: TGCGCCAGCAGCCCGCTCACTAGCGGGGGGGGGAATGAGCAGTTCTTC
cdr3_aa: CASSPLTSGGGNEQFF

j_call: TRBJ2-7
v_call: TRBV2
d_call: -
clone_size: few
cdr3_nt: TGTGCCAGCAGTGAAAGGGGGGGTGCTCCCTACGAGCAGTACTTC
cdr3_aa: CASSERGGAPYEQYF

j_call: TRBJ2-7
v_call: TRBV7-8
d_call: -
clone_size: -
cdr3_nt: TGTGCCAGCAGCTGGGGGGAGTGGTACGAGCAGTACTTC
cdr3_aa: CASSWGEWYEQYF

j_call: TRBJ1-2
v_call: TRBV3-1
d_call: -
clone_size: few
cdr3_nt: TGTGCCAGCAGCCAGGGAACCGGCTACACCTTC
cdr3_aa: CASSQGTGYTF

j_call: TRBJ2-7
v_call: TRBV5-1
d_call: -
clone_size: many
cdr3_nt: TGCGCCAGCACCTTGACCCGGCTAGATTTTGACGAGCAGTACTTC
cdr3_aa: CASTLTRLDFDEQYF

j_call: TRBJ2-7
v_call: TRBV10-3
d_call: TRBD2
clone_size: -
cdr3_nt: TGTGCCATCAGGACCCCCAGCGGGGGGGCCAACGAGCAGTACTTC
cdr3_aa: CAIRTPSGGANEQYF

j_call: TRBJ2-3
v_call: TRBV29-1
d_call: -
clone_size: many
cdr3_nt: TGCAGCGTTGAGGGGGCCCTAGCAGATACGCAGTATTTT
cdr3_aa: CSVEGALADTQYF

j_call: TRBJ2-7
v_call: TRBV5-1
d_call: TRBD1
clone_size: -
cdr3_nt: TGCGCCAGCAGCTTGACGGGACAGGGCTACGAGCAGTACTTC
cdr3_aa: CASSLTGQGYEQYF

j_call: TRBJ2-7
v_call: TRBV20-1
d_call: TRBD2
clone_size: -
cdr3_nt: TGCAGTGCTAGGGTGGTGGGACTAGCGGGCGAGCAGTACTTC
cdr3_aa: CSARVVGLAGEQYF

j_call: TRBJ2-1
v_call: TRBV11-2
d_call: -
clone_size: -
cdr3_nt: TGTGCCAGCAGCTTCAGTTTCCTCAATGAGCAGTTCTTC
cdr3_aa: CASSFSFLNEQFF

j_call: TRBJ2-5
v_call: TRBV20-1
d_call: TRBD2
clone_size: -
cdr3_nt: TGCAGTGCTACCGGACTAGCGGGATACCAAGAGACCCAGTACTTC
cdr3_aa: CSATGLAGYQETQYF

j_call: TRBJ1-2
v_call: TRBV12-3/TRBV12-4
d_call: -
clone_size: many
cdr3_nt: TGTGCCAGCAGAAATCAAAACCAGAATGGCTACACCTTC
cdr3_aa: CASRNQNQNGYTF

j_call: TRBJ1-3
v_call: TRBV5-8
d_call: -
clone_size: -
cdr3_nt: TGTGCCGCATGGAGGAAGGGTTCGGGAGGAAACACCATATATTTT
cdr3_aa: CAAWRKGSGGNTIYF

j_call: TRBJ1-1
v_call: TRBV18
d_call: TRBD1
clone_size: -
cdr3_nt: TGTGCCAGCTCACGGGGAGGGGGCCCTGAAGCTTTCTTT
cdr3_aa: CASSRGGGPEAFF

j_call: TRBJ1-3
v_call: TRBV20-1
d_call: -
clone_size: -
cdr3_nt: TGCAGTGCCAAAATACGGGGAAACACCATATATTTT
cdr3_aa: CSAKIRGNTIYF

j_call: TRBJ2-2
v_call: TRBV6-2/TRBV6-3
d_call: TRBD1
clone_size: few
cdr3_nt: TGTGCCAGCAAGCGACAGGGCCCCGGGGAGCTGTTTTTT
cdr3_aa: CASKRQGPGELFF

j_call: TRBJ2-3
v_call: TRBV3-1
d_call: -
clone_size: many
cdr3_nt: TGTGCCAGCAGCCAAGAAATTGGGGGTTACTTCACAGATACGCAGTATTTT
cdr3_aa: CASSQEIGGYFTDTQYF

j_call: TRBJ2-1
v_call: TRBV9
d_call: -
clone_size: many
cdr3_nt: TGTGCCAGCAGCGTAGAAGGTAGTTACCACAATGAGCAGTTCTTC
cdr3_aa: CASSVEGSYHNEQFF

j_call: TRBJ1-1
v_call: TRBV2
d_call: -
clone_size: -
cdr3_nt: TGTGCCAGCAGTGACCATGAAGCTTTCTTT
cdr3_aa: CASSDHEAFF

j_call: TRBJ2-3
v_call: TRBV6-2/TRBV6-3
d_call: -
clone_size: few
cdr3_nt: TGTGCCAGCACCAAGGCAGGTCACACAGATACGCAGTATTTT
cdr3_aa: CASTKAGHTDTQYF

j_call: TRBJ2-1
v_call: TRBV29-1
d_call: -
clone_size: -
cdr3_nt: TGCAGCGTTGATTGGCTAGCTCGGGGTGAGCAGTTCTTC
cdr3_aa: CSVDWLARGEQFF

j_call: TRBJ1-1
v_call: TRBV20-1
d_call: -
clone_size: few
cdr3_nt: TGCAGTGCTAGCGGCAGGGCCGGCACTGAAGCTTTCTTT
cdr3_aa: CSASGRAGTEAFF

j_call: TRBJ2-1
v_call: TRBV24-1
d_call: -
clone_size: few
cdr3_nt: TGTGCCACCAGTTCCCAGGGCCCCGACTTTGAGCAGTTCTTC
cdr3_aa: CATSSQGPDFEQFF

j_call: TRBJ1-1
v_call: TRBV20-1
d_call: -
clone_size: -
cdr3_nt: TGCAGTGCCATGGCCCTTCGGGGATTGAACACTGAAGCTTTCTTT
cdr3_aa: CSAMALRGLNTEAFF

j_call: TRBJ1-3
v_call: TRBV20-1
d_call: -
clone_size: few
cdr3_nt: TGCAGTGCTGCCAGGGGAAACACCATATATTTT
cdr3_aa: CSAARGNTIYF

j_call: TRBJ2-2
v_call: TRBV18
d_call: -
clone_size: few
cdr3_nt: TGTGCCAGCTCCGCGAGTCACACCGGGGAGCTGTTTTTT
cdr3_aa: CASSASHTGELFF

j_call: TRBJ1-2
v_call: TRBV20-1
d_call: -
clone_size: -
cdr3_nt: TGCGGGGCTTCCGCGGGCGGTGATGGCTACACCTTC
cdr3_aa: CGASAGGDGYTF

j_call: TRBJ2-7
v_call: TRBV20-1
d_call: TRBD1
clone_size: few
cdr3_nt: TGCAGTGCTAAGAGACAGGGGGCCTACGAGCAGTACTTC
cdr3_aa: CSAKRQGAYEQYF

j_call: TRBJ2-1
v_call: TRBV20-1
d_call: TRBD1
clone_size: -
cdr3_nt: TGCAGTGCCAGAGGACAGGGGGGCAATGAGCAGTTCTTC
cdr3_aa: CSARGQGGNEQFF

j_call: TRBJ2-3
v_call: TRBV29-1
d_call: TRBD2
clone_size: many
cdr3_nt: TGCAGCGTCCTACCGGGGGGGACTACAGATACGCAGTATTTT
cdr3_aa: CSVLPGGTTDTQYF

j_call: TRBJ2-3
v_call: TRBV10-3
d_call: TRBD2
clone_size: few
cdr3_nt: TGTGCCATCAGCGGCGGGGGACTAGCGCCAGATACGCAGTATTTT
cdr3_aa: CAISGGGLAPDTQYF

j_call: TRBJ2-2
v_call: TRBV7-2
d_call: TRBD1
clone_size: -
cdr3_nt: TGTGCCAGCAGCCCGGGACAGACAAACACCGGGGAGCTGTTTTTT
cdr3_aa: CASSPGQTNTGELFF

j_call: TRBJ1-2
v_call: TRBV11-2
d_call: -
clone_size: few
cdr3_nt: TGTGCCAGCAGCTTAGTGAGGGGGGATTATGGCTACACCTTC
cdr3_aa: CASSLVRGDYGYTF

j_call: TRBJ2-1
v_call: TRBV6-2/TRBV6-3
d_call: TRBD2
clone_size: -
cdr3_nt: TGTGCCAGCAGTCCCGGGACTAGCGGGAGTGGTGGGGTCCATGAGCAGTTCTTC
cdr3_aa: CASSPGTSGSGGVHEQFF

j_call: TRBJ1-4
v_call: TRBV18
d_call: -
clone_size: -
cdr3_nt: TGTGCCAGCTCAACTTACATGGCCGGCGGTGAAAAACTGTTTTTT
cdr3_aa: CASSTYMAGGEKLFF

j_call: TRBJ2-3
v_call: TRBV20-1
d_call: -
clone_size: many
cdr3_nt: TGCAGTGCTAGGGGAGCCGGAGGGTTTGTAGATACGCAGTATTTT
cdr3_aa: CSARGAGGFVDTQYF

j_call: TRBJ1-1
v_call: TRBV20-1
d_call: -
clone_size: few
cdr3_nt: TGCAGTGCTAGATTAACGGCAGGGAACACTGAAGCTTTCTTT
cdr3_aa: CSARLTAGNTEAFF

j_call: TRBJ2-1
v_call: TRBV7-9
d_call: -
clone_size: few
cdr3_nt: TGTGCCAGCAGCTTAGCGACAGGATACTACAATGAGCAGTTCTTC
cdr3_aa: CASSLATGYYNEQFF

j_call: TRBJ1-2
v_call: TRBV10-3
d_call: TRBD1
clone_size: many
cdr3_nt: TGTGCCATCAGTGCAACAGGGGGTTCGACGAGGGATTATGGCTACACCTTC
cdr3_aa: CAISATGGSTRDYGYTF

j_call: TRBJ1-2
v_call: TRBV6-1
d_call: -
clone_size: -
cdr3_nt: TGTGCCAGTCGCGAGGTAGGGAGAGTAAGCGGCTACACCTTC
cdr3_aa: CASREVGRVSGYTF

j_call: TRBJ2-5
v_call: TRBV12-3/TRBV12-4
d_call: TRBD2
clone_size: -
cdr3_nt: TGTGCCAGCAGTAGAGCGGGAGGAGAGACCCAGTACTTC
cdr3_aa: CASSRAGGETQYF